The clone carrying this T cell receptor beta chain was observed a handful of times. Antigen specificity is unknown. These data come from a study of blood T cells in healthy people across ages. Study information: Template switching captured about one barcoded beta molecule per two T cells. Study observations and caveats: Diversity of TCR beta per million T cells declined in a roughly linear way with age.

Total RNA was isolated from each sample in quantities of at least 6 micrograms. The use of a sample-barcoded 5' primer and a J-beta primer mix characterized a second PCR of roughly 6 to 11 cycles. TCRdb passed the 5' RACE reads through MiXCR, listing each CDR3 protein once. Here the sample spans hundreds of thousands of distinct CDR3 sequences, 20% to 25% being singletons. Looked up from germline, CDR1 is MDHEN and CDR2 is SYDVKM. The CDR3 is 16 amino acids. V lost 5 bases and J lost 0, with 14 bases in between. J is TRBJ1-3 and V is TRBV28, with TRBD1 as a possible D gene (6 bases). The source is a man aged 65 to 79 in good health. The sample consisted of blood. CDR3 in amino acids: CASSIPGARSGNTIYF. The CDR3, as DNA: TGTGCCAGCAGTATCCCAGGGGCCCGCTCTGGAAACACCATATATTTT.